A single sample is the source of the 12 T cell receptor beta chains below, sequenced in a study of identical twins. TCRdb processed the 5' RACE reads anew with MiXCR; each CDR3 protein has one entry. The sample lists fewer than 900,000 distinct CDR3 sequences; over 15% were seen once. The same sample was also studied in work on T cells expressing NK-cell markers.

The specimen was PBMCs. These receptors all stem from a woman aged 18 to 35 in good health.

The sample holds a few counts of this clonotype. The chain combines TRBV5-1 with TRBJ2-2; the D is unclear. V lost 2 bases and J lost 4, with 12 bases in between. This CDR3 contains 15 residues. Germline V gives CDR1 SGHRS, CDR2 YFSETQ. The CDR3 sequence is CASSFETRRTGELFF. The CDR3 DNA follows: TGCGCCAGCAGCTTTGAGACGAGGCGCACCGGGGAGCTGTTTTTT.

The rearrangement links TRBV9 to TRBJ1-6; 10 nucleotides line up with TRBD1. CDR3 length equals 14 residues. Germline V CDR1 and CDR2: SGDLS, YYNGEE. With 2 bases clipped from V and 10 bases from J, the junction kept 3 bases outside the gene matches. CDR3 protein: CASSVGQGVSPLHF. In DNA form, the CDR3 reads TGTGCCAGCAGCGTCGGACAGGGGGTCTCACCCCTCCACTTT.

CDR3 in amino acids: CASSVTPGGLGNEQFF. The DNA of the CDR3 is TGTGCCAGCAGCGTAACCCCGGGGGGCTTGGGGAATGAGCAGTTCTTC. The chain joins TRBV9 to TRBJ2-1, with D perhaps matching TRBD2 (7 bases). Germline V gene sequence: CDR1 SGDLS, CDR2 YYNGEE. Trimming shortened V by 1 base and J by 7 bases, and 18 bases separated the two germline ends. CDR3 length equals 16 residues.

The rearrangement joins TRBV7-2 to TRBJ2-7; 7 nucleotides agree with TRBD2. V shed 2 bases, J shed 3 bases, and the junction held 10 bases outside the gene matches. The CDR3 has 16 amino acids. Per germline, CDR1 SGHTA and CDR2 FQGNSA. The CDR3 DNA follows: TGTGCCAGCAGCTTAAAAGACGCGGGAGTGGGCTACGAGCAGTACTTC. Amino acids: CASSLKDAGVGYEQYF.

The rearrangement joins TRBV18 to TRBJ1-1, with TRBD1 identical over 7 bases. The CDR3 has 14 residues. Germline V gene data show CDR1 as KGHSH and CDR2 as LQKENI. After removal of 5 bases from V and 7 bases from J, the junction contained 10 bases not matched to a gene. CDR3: CASSFAGQANEAFF. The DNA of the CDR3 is TGTGCCAGCTCATTCGCCGGACAGGCGAATGAAGCTTTCTTT.

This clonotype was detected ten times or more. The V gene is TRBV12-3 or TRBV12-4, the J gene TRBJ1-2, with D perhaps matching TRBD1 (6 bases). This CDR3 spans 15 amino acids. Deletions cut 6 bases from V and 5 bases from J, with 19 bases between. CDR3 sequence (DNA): TGTGCCAGCAGATACCGGGGACATTCGGGATATGGCTACACCTTC. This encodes CASRYRGHSGYGYTF.

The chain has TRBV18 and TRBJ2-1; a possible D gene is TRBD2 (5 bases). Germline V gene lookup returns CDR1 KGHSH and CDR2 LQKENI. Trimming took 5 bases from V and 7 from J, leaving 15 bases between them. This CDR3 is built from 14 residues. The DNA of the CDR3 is TGTGCCAGCTCAAAACTAGATAACCGTAATGAGCAGTTCTTC. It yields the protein CASSKLDNRNEQFF. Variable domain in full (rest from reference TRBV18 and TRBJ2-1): NAGVMQNPRHLVRRRGQEARLRCSPMKGHSHVYWYRQLPEEGLKFMVYLQKENIIDESGMPKERFSAEFPKEGPSILRIQQVVRGDSAAYFCASSKLDNRNEQFFGPGTRLTVL.

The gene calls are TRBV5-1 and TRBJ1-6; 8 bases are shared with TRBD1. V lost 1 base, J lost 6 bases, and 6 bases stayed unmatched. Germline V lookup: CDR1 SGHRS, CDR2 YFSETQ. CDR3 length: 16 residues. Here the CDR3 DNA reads TGCGCCAGCAGCTTGACAGGGGGTCCCGTTAATTCACCCCTCCACTTT. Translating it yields CASSLTGGPVNSPLHF.

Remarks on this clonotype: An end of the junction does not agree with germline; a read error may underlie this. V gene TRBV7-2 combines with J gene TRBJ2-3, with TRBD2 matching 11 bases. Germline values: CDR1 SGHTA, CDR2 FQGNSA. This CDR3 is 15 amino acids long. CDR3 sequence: CASSLAGGPAGTQYF. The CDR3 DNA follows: TGTGCCAGCAGTTTAGCGGGGGGGCCGGCCGGTACGCAGTATTTT. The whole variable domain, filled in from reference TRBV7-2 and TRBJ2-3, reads GAGVSQSPSNKVTEKGKDVELRCDPISGHTALYWYRQSLGQGLEFLIYFQGNSAPDKSGLPSDRFSAERTGGSVSTLTIQRTQQEDSAVYLCASSLAGGPAGTQYFGPGTRLTVL.

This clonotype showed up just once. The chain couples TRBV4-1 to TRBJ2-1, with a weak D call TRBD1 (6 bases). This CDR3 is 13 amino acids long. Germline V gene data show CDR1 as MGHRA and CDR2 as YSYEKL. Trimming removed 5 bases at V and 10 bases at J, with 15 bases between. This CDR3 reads CASSWSGTLEQFF. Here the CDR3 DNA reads TGCGCCAGCAGCTGGTCCGGGACATTGGAGCAGTTCTTC.

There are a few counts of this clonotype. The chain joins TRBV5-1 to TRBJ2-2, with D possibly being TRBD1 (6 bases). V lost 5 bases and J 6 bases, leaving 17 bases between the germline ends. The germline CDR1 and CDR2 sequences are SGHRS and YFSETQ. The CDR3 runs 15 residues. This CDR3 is CASRPQTGYAGELFF. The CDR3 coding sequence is TGCGCCAGCAGACCCCAAACAGGGTACGCCGGGGAGCTGTTTTTT.

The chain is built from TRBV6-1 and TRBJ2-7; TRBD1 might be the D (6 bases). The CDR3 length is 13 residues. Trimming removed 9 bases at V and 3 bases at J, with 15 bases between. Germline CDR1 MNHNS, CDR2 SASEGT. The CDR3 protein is CARALDSYYEQYF. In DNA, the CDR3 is TGTGCCAGAGCGCTGGACAGCTACTACGAGCAGTACTTC.